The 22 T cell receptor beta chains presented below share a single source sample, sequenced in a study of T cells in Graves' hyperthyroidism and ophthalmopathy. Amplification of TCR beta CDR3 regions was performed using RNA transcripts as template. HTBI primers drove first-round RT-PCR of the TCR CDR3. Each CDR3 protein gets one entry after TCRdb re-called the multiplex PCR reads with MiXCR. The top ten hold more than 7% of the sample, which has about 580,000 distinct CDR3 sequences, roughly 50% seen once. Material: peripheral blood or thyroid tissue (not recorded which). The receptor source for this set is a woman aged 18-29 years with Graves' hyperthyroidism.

CDR3 nucleotides: TGTGCCTGGAGTGGGGGTTACGGGGAATTCACTGAAGCTTTCTTT. Residues: CAWSGGYGEFTEAFF. The genes are TRBV30 and TRBJ1-1; D ambiguous. The CDR3 consists of 15 residues. Germline V gene data show CDR1 as GTSNPN and CDR2 as SVGIG (reference sequence). V dropped 1 base and J dropped 4 bases, with 16 bases sitting between them.

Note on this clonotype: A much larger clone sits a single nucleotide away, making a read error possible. Written as DNA, the CDR3 is TGTGCCAGCAGCTTATGGCTAGCGGGGAACCATGAGACCCAGTACTTC. This codes for CASSLWLAGNHETQYF. The chain uses TRBV5-4 and TRBJ2-5, with 9 bases fitting TRBD2. The CDR3 totals 16 residues. Per germline, CDR1 SGHNT and CDR2 YYREEE (reference sequence).

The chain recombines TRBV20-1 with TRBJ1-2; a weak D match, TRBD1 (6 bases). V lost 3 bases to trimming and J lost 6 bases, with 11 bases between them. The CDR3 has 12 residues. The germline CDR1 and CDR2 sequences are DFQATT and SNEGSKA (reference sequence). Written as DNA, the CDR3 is TGCAGTGCTAGCTACAGGGCGGATGGCTACACCTTC. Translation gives CSASYRADGYTF.

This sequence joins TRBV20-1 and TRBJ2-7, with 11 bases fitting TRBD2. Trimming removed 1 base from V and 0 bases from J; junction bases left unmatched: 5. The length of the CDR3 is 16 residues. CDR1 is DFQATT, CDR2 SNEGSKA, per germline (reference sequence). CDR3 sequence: CSARVGTSGSSYEQYF. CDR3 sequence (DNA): TGCAGTGCTAGAGTCGGGACTAGCGGAAGCTCCTACGAGCAGTACTTC.

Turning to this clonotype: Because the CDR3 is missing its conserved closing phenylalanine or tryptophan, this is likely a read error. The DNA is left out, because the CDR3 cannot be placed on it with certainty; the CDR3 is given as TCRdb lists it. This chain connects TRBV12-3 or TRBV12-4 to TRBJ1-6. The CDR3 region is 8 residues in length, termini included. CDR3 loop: CASSSPTS.

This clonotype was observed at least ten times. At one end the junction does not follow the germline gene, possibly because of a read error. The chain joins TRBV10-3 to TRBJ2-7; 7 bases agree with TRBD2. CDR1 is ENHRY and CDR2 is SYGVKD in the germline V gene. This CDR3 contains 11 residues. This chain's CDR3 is CAVRDYEGQYF. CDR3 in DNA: TGTGCCGTCAGGGACTACGAGGGGCAGTACTTC.

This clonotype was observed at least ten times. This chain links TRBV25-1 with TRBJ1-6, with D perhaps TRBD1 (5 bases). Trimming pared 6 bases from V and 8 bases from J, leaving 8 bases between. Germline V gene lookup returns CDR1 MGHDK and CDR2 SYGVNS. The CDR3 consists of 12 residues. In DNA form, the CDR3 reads TGTGCCAGCAGCAGGGTGTATTCACCCCTCCACTTT. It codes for CASSRVYSPLHF.

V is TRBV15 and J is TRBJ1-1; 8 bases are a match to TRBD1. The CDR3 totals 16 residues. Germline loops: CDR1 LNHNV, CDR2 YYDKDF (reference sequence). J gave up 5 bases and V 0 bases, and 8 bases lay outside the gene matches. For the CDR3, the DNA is TGTGCCACCAGCAGAGATCCCGGGACAGGCGCTACTGAAGCTTTCTTT. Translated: CATSRDPGTGATEAFF.

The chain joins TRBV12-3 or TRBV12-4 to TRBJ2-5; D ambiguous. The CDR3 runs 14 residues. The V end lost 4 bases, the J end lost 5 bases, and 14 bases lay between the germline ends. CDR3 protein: CASSSTDEGETQYF. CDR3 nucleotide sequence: TGTGCCAGCAGTTCCACCGATGAAGGGGAGACCCAGTACTTC.

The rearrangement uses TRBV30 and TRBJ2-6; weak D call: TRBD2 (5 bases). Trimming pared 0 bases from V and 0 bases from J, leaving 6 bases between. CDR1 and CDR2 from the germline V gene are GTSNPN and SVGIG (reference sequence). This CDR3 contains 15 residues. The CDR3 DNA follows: TGTGCCTGGAGTGTACGGGACTCTGGGGCCAACGTCCTGACTTTC. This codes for CAWSVRDSGANVLTF.

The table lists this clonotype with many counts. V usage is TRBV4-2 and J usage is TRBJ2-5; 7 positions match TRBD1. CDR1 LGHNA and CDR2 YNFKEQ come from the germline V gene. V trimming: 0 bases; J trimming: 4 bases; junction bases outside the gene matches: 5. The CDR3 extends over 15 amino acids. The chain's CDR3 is CASSQEGRTGETQYF. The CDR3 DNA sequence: TGTGCCAGCAGCCAAGAAGGTCGGACAGGAGAGACCCAGTACTTC.

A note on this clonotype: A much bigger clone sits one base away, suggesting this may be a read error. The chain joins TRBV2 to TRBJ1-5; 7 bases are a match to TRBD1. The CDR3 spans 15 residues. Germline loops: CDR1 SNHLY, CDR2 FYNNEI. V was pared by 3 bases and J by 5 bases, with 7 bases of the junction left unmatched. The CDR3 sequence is CASSDQGQPHQPQHF. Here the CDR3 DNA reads TGTGCCAGCAGTGATCAGGGACAGCCGCATCAGCCCCAGCATTTT.

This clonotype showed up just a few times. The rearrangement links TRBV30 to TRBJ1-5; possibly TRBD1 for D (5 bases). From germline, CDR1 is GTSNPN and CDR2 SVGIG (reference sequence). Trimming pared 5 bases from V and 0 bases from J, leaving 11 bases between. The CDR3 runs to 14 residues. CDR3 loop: CAWGRGYSNQPQHF. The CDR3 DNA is TGTGCCTGGGGGAGGGGTTATAGCAATCAGCCCCAGCATTTT.

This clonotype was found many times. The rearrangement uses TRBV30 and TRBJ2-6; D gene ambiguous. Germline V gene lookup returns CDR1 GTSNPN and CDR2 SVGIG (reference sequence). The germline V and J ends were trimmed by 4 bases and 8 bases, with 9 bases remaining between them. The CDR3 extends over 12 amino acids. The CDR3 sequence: CAWTSLPNVLTF. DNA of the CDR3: TGTGCCTGGACTAGTTTGCCCAACGTCCTGACTTTC.

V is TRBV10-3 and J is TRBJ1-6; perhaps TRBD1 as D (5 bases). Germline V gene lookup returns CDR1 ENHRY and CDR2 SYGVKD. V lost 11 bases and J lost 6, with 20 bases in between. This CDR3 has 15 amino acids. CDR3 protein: CAARNTAGSNSPLHF. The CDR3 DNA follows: TGTGCCGCCAGGAACACGGCAGGGAGTAATTCACCCCTCCACTTT.

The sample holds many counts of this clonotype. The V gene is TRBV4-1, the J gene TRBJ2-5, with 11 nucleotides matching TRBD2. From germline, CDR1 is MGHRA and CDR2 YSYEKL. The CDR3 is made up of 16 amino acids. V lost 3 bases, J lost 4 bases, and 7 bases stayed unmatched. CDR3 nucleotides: TGCGCCAGCAGCCATTTCGTCGGACTAGCGGGAGAGACCCAGTACTTC. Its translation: CASSHFVGLAGETQYF.

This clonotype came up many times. CDR3 amino acids: CASSTQTGVGANVLTF. CDR3 coding DNA: TGTGCCAGCAGCACCCAGACAGGGGTTGGGGCCAACGTCCTGACTTTC. V gene TRBV11-3 combines with J gene TRBJ2-6; 8 bases map to TRBD1. CDR1 and CDR2 (germline): SGHNT, YENEEA. Losses at the gene ends were 5 bases for V and 3 bases for J; bases not matched to a gene: 6. The CDR3 has 16 residues.

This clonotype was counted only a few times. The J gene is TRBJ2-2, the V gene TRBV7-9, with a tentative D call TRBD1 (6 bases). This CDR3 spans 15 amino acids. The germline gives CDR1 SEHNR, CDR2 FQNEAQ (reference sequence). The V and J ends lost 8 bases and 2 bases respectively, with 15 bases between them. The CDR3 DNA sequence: TGTGCCAGCGTAAGGGGGTCCGGCAACACCGGGGAGCTGTTTTTT. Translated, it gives CASVRGSGNTGELFF. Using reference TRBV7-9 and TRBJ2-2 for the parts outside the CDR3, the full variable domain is DTGVSQNPRHKITKRGQNVTFRCDPISEHNRLYWYRQTLGQGPEFLTYFQNEAQLEKSRLLSDRFSAERPKGSFSTLEIQRTEQGDSAMYLCASVRGSGNTGELFFGEGSRLTVL.

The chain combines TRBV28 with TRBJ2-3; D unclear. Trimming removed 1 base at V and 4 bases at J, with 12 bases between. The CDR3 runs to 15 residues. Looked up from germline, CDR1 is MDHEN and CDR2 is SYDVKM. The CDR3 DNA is TGTGCCAGCAGTTTATCAGTTCTTCTTGCAGATACGCAGTATTTT. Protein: CASSLSVLLADTQYF.

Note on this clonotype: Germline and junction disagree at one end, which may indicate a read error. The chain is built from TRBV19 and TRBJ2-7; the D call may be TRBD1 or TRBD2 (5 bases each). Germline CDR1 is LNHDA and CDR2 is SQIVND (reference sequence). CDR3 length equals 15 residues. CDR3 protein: CAGSRAGTLNYEQYF. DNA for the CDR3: TGTGCCGGTAGTAGAGCCGGGACCCTAAACTACGAGCAGTACTTC.

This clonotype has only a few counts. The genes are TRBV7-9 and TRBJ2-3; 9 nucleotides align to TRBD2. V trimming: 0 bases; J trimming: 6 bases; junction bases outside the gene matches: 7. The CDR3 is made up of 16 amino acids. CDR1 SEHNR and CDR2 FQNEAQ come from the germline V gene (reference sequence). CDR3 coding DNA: TGTGCCAGCAGCTTAGCTATAGCGGGAGACGCGGATACGCAGTATTTT. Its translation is CASSLAIAGDADTQYF.

The DNA of the CDR3 is TGCAGCGTTGGTCTCGGGACTGGCTACAATGAGCAGTACTTC. Translating it yields CSVGLGTGYNEQYF. This rearrangement joins TRBV29-1 to TRBJ2-7; perhaps TRBD2 as D (6 bases). Germline V CDR1 and CDR2: SQVTM, ANQGSEA. Trimming pared 4 bases from V and 7 bases from J, leaving 20 bases between. This CDR3 is 14 amino acids long.